Described below is a single T cell receptor beta chain sequence and its context. No antigen is known for it. At one end the junction does not follow the germline gene, possibly because of a read error. This entry comes from a study of T cell responses to AZD1222 COVID-19 vaccine. Study-wide findings and caveats: Clonal diversity was possibly underestimated, and the donors were mostly white British, with more females.

Second doses that came at about 4 or about 12 weeks were put together. There are 14 residues in the CDR3. CDR1 is ENHRY, CDR2 SYGVKD, per germline. Measured with immunoSEQ multiplex PCR; TCRdb has only the in-frame clones, and not every one. The data hold some 47,000 clones, with roughly 86% observed a single time. Material: peripheral blood, obtained 28 days after the second AZD1222 dose. This clonotype was sampled from an adult who received the AZD1222 COVID-19 vaccine. The genes are TRBV10-3 and TRBJ2-7; 8 positions match TRBD2. The chain's CDR3 is CAITSGGPSDEQYF. The CDR3 coding sequence is TGTGCCATCACTTCGGGAGGGCCCTCCGACGAGCAGTACTTC.